This T cell receptor (beta chain) was retrieved from a study of cytomegalovirus exposure and HLA in healthy donors. With 60 Vbeta and 13 Jbeta primers, the PCR was carried out. Method: immunoSEQ multiplex PCR; TCRdb's copy keeps in-frame clones and lacks some. The sample has about 160,000 clones, 80% to 90% seen once. The CDR3 sequence is 15 residues long. Per the germline V gene, CDR1 is KGHSH and CDR2 is LQKENI. Trimming at V came to 6 bases and at J to 5 bases, leaving 10 bases not matched to a gene. The origin of this receptor is a man aged 50-60 years in good health and CMV-seropositive. Specimen: PBMCs. V usage is TRBV18 and J usage is TRBJ2-1, with 7 positions matching TRBD2. The CDR3 DNA reads as TGTGCCAGCTCCCTAAGGACTAGTACGAACAATGAGCAGTTCTTC. Its translation is CASSLRTSTNNEQFF.